These 10 T cell receptor beta chains came from one sample sequenced in a study of T cell changes during pregnancy in multiple sclerosis. The protocol was immunoSEQ multiplex PCR, while the TCRdb copy is restricted to in-frame clones and leaves out a portion. The sample contains 65,000 to 85,000 clones, just over 90% of which appear only once. Sequencing used peripheral blood, obtained in the third trimester of pregnancy. These receptors originate from a female donor with multiple sclerosis, enrolled in a pregnancy study.

V and J are TRBV7-2 and TRBJ2-3; 15 bases fit TRBD2. The CDR3 contains 18 residues. J gave up 4 bases and V 1 base, and 6 bases lay outside the gene matches. The V gene's germline CDR1 is SGHTA and CDR2 FQGNSA. In DNA form, the CDR3 reads TGTGCCAGCAGCTTAGTGTTAGGACTAGCGGGGGGGGCAGATACGCAGTATTTT. Translating it yields CASSLVLGLAGGADTQYF.

V is TRBV18 and J is TRBJ2-2, with no clear D. CDR1 is KGHSH, CDR2 LQKENI, per germline. CDR3 length: 15 amino acids. V was cut by 1 base and J by 2 bases, with 8 bases left in between. As DNA, the CDR3 is TGTGCCAGCTCACCACAAGATACAAACACCGGGGAGCTGTTTTTT. Protein: CASSPQDTNTGELFF.

The genes are TRBV11-2 and TRBJ2-5; unclear D gene. Germline V gene data show CDR1 as SGHAT and CDR2 as FQNNGV. V dropped 1 base and J dropped 5 bases, with 8 bases sitting between them. The CDR3 covers 13 residues. CDR3 nucleotide sequence: TGTGCCAGCAGCTTAGCAGGTGCTGAGACCCAGTACTTC. Its translation is CASSLAGAETQYF. The whole variable domain, filled in from reference TRBV11-2 and TRBJ2-5, reads EAGVAQSPRYKIIEKRQSVAFWCNPISGHATLYWYQQILGQGPKLLIQFQNNGVVDDSQLPKDRFSAERLKGVDSTLKIQPAKLEDSAVYLCASSLAGAETQYFGPGTRLLVL.

The rearrangement uses TRBV5-1 and TRBJ2-3; 12 positions match TRBD2. The CDR3 is 17 amino acids. V shed 4 bases, J shed 3 bases, and the junction held 9 bases outside the gene matches. CDR1 is SGHRS and CDR2 is YFSETQ in the germline V gene. The CDR3 bases are TGCGCCAGCAGCCAGGTTCTAGCGGGGGGGCTAACAGATACGCAGTATTTT. Translated, it gives CASSQVLAGGLTDTQYF. Looking up the rest from reference TRBV5-1 and TRBJ2-3 gives the full variable domain: KAGVTQTPRYLIKTRGQQVTLSCSPISGHRSVSWYQQTPGQGLQFLFEYFSETQRNKGNFPGRFSGRQFSNSRSEMNVSTLELGDSALYLCASSQVLAGGLTDTQYFGPGTRLTVL.

Written as DNA, the CDR3 is TGTGCCAGCAGCCCCCGGGCAGGGGCCTCTGGGGCCAACGTCCTGACTTTC. It encodes CASSPRAGASGANVLTF. This rearrangement joins TRBV5-8 to TRBJ2-6, with D maybe TRBD1 (6 bases). CDR3 length: 17 amino acids. Germline values: CDR1 SGHTS, CDR2 YDEGEE. The V end lost 4 bases, the J end lost 0 bases, and 14 bases lay between the germline ends.

This clone was seen just once. The chain links TRBV2 to TRBJ1-1; perhaps TRBD1 as D (6 bases). V was shortened by 5 bases and J by 3 bases, with 13 bases between the two germline ends. There are 14 residues in the CDR3. Germline-derived CDR1 and CDR2 are SNHLY and FYNNEI. CDR3 protein: CASSFRTDHTEAFF. CDR3 nucleotide sequence: TGTGCCAGCAGTTTCCGGACAGATCACACTGAAGCTTTCTTT.

V gene TRBV21-1 combines with J gene TRBJ1-4; TRBD1 was called by the table and not checked on the DNA. TRBV21-1 constitutes a pseudogene. This CDR3 comprises 14 residues. CDR3 nucleotide sequence: TGTGCCAGCTCAGGGTTTAAGTATAATGAAAAACTGTTTTTT. Residues: CASSGFKYNEKLFF.

The chain carries TRBV6-6 and TRBJ2-2; D may be TRBD2 (6 bases). Trimming removed 0 bases from V and 8 bases from J, with 10 bases in between. Germline CDR1 and CDR2: MNHNY and SVGAGI (reference sequence). The CDR3 covers 14 residues. As DNA, the CDR3 is TGTGCCAGCAGTTACTCGGAGGGTACGGGGGAGCTGTTTTTT. Its translation: CASSYSEGTGELFF.

A single count supports this clone. V is TRBV5-1 and J is TRBJ1-1, with 7 bases fitting TRBD1. Trimming cost V 0 bases and J 1 base; bases outside gene matches: 3. Germline V CDR1 and CDR2: SGHRS, YFSETQ. This CDR3 comprises 15 residues. The CDR3 region has the DNA TGCGCCAGCAGCTTGGCGCCAGGGGGGAACACTGAAGCTTTCTTT. Residues: CASSLAPGGNTEAFF.

The chain recombines TRBV30 with TRBJ1-5, with D perhaps matching TRBD1 (5 bases). CDR1 GTSNPN and CDR2 SVGIG come from the germline V gene (reference sequence). V was pared by 2 bases and J by 0 bases, with 17 bases between. The CDR3 runs to 17 residues. The CDR3 sequence is CAWSLGRTPYSNQPQHF. CDR3 DNA sequence: TGTGCCTGGAGTTTGGGCAGGACACCCTATAGCAATCAGCCCCAGCATTTT.